Below are 25 T cell receptor beta chains sequenced from a single sample in a study of blood T cell repertoires in COVID-19. Produced via immunoSEQ multiplex PCR; TCRdb's table is partial and in-frame only. The repertoire has under 300,000 clones, over 75% of them found once; the top ten carry more than 10%. Sequencing used peripheral blood. The receptors were gathered from a human donor in a cohort sampled during active COVID-19.

This chain joins TRBV3-1 (or the pseudogene TRBV3-2) and TRBJ2-3; 7 bases line up with TRBD2. The germline V gene encodes CDR1 LGHDT and CDR2 YNNKEL (reference sequence). This CDR3 spans 16 amino acids. V lost 6 bases to trimming and J lost 0 bases; unmatched junction nucleotides: 9. CDR3 residues: CASRPFSGASTDTQYF. DNA of the CDR3: TGTGCCAGCAGACCTTTCAGCGGGGCTAGCACAGATACGCAGTATTTT.

J is TRBJ1-5 and V is TRBV19; D call uncertain. Per germline, CDR1 LNHDA and CDR2 SQIVND (reference sequence). Trimming cost V 0 bases and J 4 bases, with 19 bases left between them. The CDR3 sequence is 18 residues long. CDR3 amino acids: CASSIDLWETRRNQPQHF. The CDR3, as DNA: TGTGCCAGTAGTATAGATCTGTGGGAGACCCGACGGAATCAGCCCCAGCATTTT.

The chain couples TRBV6-6 to TRBJ2-1; a weak D match, TRBD2 (6 bases). V was clipped by 4 bases and J by 15 bases, with 16 bases between them. The CDR3 loop spans 12 amino acids. Germline values: CDR1 MNHNY, CDR2 SVGAGI (reference sequence). The CDR3 sequence: CASSSGTVLLFF. In DNA, the CDR3 is TGTGCCAGCAGTTCCGGGACTGTATTATTGTTCTTC.

The rearrangement joins TRBV7-2 to TRBJ2-2; D gene uncertain. The CDR3 has 15 residues. V shed 4 bases and J shed 6 bases, with 15 bases lying between them. CDR1 SGHTA and CDR2 FQGNSA come from the germline V gene. This CDR3 reads CASSSTPSRAGELFF. CDR3 coding DNA: TGTGCCAGCAGCTCGACTCCCTCCCGGGCCGGGGAGCTGTTTTTT.

The chain couples TRBV18 to TRBJ2-6, with TRBD2 matching 8 bases. CDR1 and CDR2 from the germline V gene are KGHSH and LQKENI. The CDR3 is 15 amino acids. Germline trimming cut 6 bases from V and 4 bases from J; bases unmatched to any gene: 5. CDR3 protein: CASSGGGTGANVLTF. The CDR3 DNA reads TGTGCCAGCTCCGGGGGGGGCACCGGGGCCAACGTCCTGACTTTC.

The J gene is TRBJ2-1, the V gene TRBV19, with 7 bases identical to TRBD1. CDR3 length: 15 amino acids. Trimming at V came to 8 bases and at J to 6 bases, leaving 13 bases not matched to a gene. Per germline, CDR1 LNHDA and CDR2 SQIVND (reference sequence). The CDR3 nucleotides read TGTGCCAGTCGGGTTGGGCAGGGGGTGGTCAATGAGCAGTTCTTC. Encoded protein: CASRVGQGVVNEQFF.

This chain links TRBV7-9 with TRBJ2-7, with D unresolved. V was clipped by 2 bases and J by 4 bases, with 6 bases between them. Germline CDR1 reads SEHNR; CDR2 reads FQNEAQ (reference sequence). This CDR3 spans 12 amino acids. CDR3 residues: CASSLTLYEQYF. CDR3 nucleotides: TGTGCCAGCAGCTTAACTCTTTACGAGCAGTACTTC.

The rearrangement uses TRBV28 and TRBJ2-7; 7 nucleotides line up with TRBD2. The CDR3 has 15 amino acids. With V trimmed by 8 bases and J by 0 bases, 10 bases remained unmatched. The germline V gene encodes CDR1 MDHEN and CDR2 SYDVKM. CDR3 nucleotide sequence: TGTGCCAGCTCGTATGCGCGGGGGAGCTCCTACGAGCAGTACTTC. As protein: CASSYARGSSYEQYF.

The chain employs TRBV27 and TRBJ2-2; D is perhaps TRBD2 (6 bases). V was clipped by 8 bases and J by 0 bases, with 13 bases between them. CDR3 length: 15 amino acids. Germline assignment: CDR1 MNHEY and CDR2 SMNVEV (reference sequence). The CDR3 is CASAGWGTNTGELFF. CDR3 sequence (DNA): TGTGCCAGCGCGGGGTGGGGGACGAACACCGGGGAGCTGTTTTTT.

This clone came up once. This chain uses TRBV5-1 with TRBJ2-5; D remains ambiguous. Trimming left V 3 bases short and J 4 bases short, with 13 bases between. CDR3 length equals 14 residues. The germline CDR1 and CDR2 sequences are SGHRS and YFSETQ. This CDR3 is CASSSPLGGETQYF. As DNA, the CDR3 is TGCGCCAGCAGCTCACCTCTAGGCGGAGAGACCCAGTACTTC. The full variable domain, rest sourced from reference TRBV5-1 and TRBJ2-5, is KAGVTQTPRYLIKTRGQQVTLSCSPISGHRSVSWYQQTPGQGLQFLFEYFSETQRNKGNFPGRFSGRQFSNSRSEMNVSTLELGDSALYLCASSSPLGGETQYFGPGTRLLVL.

V and J are TRBV24-1 and TRBJ2-3, with 14 bases lining up with TRBD2. Trimming at V came to 4 bases and at J to 1 base, leaving 6 bases not matched to a gene. In germline, CDR1 is KGHDR, CDR2 SFDVKD. The length of the CDR3 is 18 residues. The CDR3 DNA reads TGTGCCACCAGTGACTCCGGGACTAGCGGGAGAGGCACAGATACGCAGTATTTT. Translated: CATSDSGTSGRGTDTQYF.

The CDR3 coding sequence is TGTGCCAGCAGCTTCCTGGGTAGCGGGAGGACGAATGAGCAGTTCTTC. It encodes CASSFLGSGRTNEQFF. The genes are TRBV7-3 and TRBJ2-1, with 10 nucleotides matching TRBD2. V lost 3 bases, J lost 7 bases, and 9 bases stayed unmatched. Germline V gene data show CDR1 as SGHTA and CDR2 as FQGTGA. The CDR3 sequence is 16 residues long.

This chain connects TRBV4-3 to TRBJ2-5; D remains ambiguous. Trimming shortened V by 3 bases and J by 2 bases, and 13 bases separated the two germline ends. The V gene's germline CDR1 is LGHNA and CDR2 YSLEER. CDR3 length equals 15 residues. The CDR3 DNA is TGCGCCAGCAGCCATCAGGCAGGAATGCAAGAGACCCAGTACTTC. This encodes CASSHQAGMQETQYF.

This clone came up once. The chain carries TRBV3-1 (or the pseudogene TRBV3-2) and TRBJ2-1; 9 bases fit TRBD2. Germline CDR1 is LGHDT and CDR2 is YNNKEL (reference sequence). The CDR3 is 17 amino acids. With V trimmed by 0 bases and J by 7 bases, 10 bases remained unmatched. CDR3 in DNA: TGTGCCAGCAGCCAAGAGGCTAGCGGGATACTTCTGAATGAGCAGTTCTTC. It encodes CASSQEASGILLNEQFF.

The rearrangement uses TRBV21-1 and TRBJ2-7; the tabulated D call, TRBD1, remains unverified against the DNA. TRBV21-1 is tagged as a pseudogene. CDR3 length equals 13 residues. The CDR3 is CASSKGGRYEQYF. In DNA form, the CDR3 reads TGTGCCAGCAGCAAAGGGGGCCGTTACGAGCAGTACTTC.

This clone was counted only a few times. The chain carries TRBV12-3 or TRBV12-4 and TRBJ1-2, with D hard to call. This CDR3 is built from 12 residues. Trimming took 8 bases from V and 4 from J, leaving 11 bases between them. Here the CDR3 DNA reads TGTGCCAGCTCTGCGGGCAGCTATGGCTACACCTTC. Its protein product is CASSAGSYGYTF.

The chain uses TRBV5-1 and TRBJ2-7; 16 positions match TRBD2. CDR3 size: 16 residues. Germline V gene sequence: CDR1 SGHRS, CDR2 YFSETQ. The junction had 8 bases not matched to a gene; V was cut back by 4 bases and J by 7 bases. The CDR3 DNA reads as TGCGCCAGCAGCCAGGGACTAGCGGGAGGGAAGGAAGAGCAGTACTTC. Translating gives CASSQGLAGGKEEQYF.

Written as DNA, the CDR3 is TGTGCCACCAGTGAATCCACAGGGGCCTCAGGGGGAGCCCAGCATTTT. This gives the protein CATSESTGASGGAQHF. This chain joins TRBV24-1 and TRBJ1-5; 7 positions match TRBD1. V dropped 4 bases and J dropped 11; count of bases not matched to a gene: 16. Germline V gene lookup returns CDR1 KGHDR and CDR2 SFDVKD. The length of the CDR3 is 16 residues.

This clone has a handful of counts. The chain links TRBV2 to TRBJ2-7; D is undetermined. V was cut by 7 bases and J by 0 bases, with 10 bases left in between. This CDR3 is built from 13 residues. Germline values: CDR1 SNHLY, CDR2 FYNNEI. The DNA of the CDR3 is TGTGCCAGCAAGCAAGCCCACTCCTACGAGCAGTACTTC. Its protein is CASKQAHSYEQYF. Supplemented by reference TRBV2 and TRBJ2-7, the full variable domain reads EPEVTQTPSHQVTQMGQEVILRCVPISNHLYFYWYRQILGQKVEFLVSFYNNEISEKSEIFDDQFSVERPDGSNFTLKIRSTKLEDSAMYFCASKQAHSYEQYFGPGTRLTVT.

The chain joins TRBV20-1 to TRBJ1-5, with D possibly matching TRBD1 (6 bases). The CDR3 sequence is 14 residues long. Trimming cost V 3 bases and J 2 bases, with 11 bases left between them. Germline V gene data show CDR1 as DFQATT and CDR2 as SNEGSKA (reference sequence). The CDR3 nucleotides read TGCAGTGCTAGTCCGAAGGGGGGCAATCAGCCCCAGCATTTT. Translated: CSASPKGGNQPQHF.

This rearrangement joins TRBV10-3 to TRBJ1-2; TRBD1 aligns across 7 bases. V was pared by 5 bases and J by 5 bases, with 8 bases of the junction left unmatched. The germline CDR1 and CDR2 sequences are ENHRY and SYGVKD. The CDR3 contains 14 residues. This chain's CDR3 is CAISTSGTVYGYTF. CDR3 coding DNA: TGTGCCATCAGTACCTCCGGGACAGTTTATGGCTACACCTTC.

The chain couples TRBV5-1 to TRBJ1-1; a possible D gene is TRBD1 (5 bases). Germline V gives CDR1 SGHRS, CDR2 YFSETQ. The V gene lost 4 bases and the J gene lost 0 bases, with 16 bases spanning the gap. The length of the CDR3 is 16 residues. The CDR3 DNA sequence: TGCGCCAGCAGCCTACTACCCGGGGGGGTGAACACTGAAGCTTTCTTT. Translation gives CASSLLPGGVNTEAFF.

This rearrangement joins TRBV24-1 to TRBJ1-5; weak D call: TRBD1 (5 bases). The CDR3 contains 15 residues. The germline gives CDR1 KGHDR, CDR2 SFDVKD. The germline V and J ends were trimmed by 1 base and 2 bases, with 8 bases remaining between them. The DNA of the CDR3 is TGTGCCACCAGTGATTTCATAGGGGGCAATCAGCCCCAGCATTTT. Encoded protein: CATSDFIGGNQPQHF.

The chain carries TRBV5-4 and TRBJ2-3, with D perhaps matching TRBD1 (6 bases). The CDR3 is 14 residues long. Germline V gene data show CDR1 as SGHNT and CDR2 as YYREEE (reference sequence). Trimming removed 2 bases at V and 8 bases at J, with 15 bases between. The CDR3 nucleotides read TGTGCCAGCAGCTTCAACTCCGAAGGGGGTACGCAGTATTTT. It specifies CASSFNSEGGTQYF. Together with reference TRBV5-4 and TRBJ2-3, the CDR3 gives the full variable domain: ETGVTQSPTHLIKTRGQQVTLRCSSQSGHNTVSWYQQALGQGPQFIFQYYREEENGRGNFPPRFSGLQFPNYSSELNVNALELDDSALYLCASSFNSEGGTQYFGPGTRLTVL.

This chain connects TRBV12-5 to TRBJ1-6; maybe TRBD1 (6 bases). The germline CDR1 and CDR2 sequences are LGHNT and FRNRAP. CDR3 length: 13 residues. Trimming removed 5 bases from V and 9 bases from J, with 11 bases in between. The CDR3, as DNA: TGTGCTAGTGGTACAGGGTCCGGTTCACCCCTCCACTTT. It translates to CASGTGSGSPLHF.